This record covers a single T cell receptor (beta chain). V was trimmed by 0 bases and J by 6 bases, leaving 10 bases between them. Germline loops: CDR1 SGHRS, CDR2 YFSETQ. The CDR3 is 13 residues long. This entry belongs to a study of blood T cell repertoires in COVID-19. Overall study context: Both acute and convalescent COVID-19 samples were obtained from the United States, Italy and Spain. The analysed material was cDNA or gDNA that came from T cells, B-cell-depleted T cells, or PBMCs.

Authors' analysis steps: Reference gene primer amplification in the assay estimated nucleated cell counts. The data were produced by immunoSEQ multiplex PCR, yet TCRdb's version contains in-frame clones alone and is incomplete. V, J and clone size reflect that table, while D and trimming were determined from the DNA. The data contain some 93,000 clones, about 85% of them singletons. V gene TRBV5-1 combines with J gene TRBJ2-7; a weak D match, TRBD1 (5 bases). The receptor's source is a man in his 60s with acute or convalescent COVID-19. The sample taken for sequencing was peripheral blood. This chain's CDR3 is CASSLDRTREQYF. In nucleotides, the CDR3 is TGCGCCAGCAGCTTGGACAGGACCCGCGAGCAGTACTTC.